These 10 T cell receptor beta chains were all obtained from the same sample, sequenced in a study of shared clonotypes between healthy human individuals. Sequencing was performed with immunoSEQ multiplex PCR; in TCRdb, only in-frame clones are kept and a portion is missing. Found here are just over 2,000,000 clones, roughly 96% of them singletons; the top ten hold 0.1% to 0.15%. Sequences were obtained from naive CD4+ T cells sorted from blood. Subset here: CD45RA+ positively selected. These receptors all stem from a man aged 18 to 35 in good health.

The V gene is TRBV5-6, the J gene TRBJ2-3, with D possibly being TRBD2 (5 bases). V lost 0 bases to trimming and J lost 4 bases, with 15 bases between them. CDR1 SGHDT and CDR2 YYEEEE come from the germline V gene. The CDR3 sequence is 16 residues long. The CDR3 loop reads CASSLGATGSPDTQYF. The CDR3, as DNA: TGTGCCAGCAGCTTGGGGGCAACGGGATCCCCAGATACGCAGTATTTT.

The rearrangement joins TRBV2 to TRBJ2-3; D is uncertain. The V end lost 3 bases, the J end lost 6 bases, and 10 bases lay between the germline ends. The germline V gene has CDR1 SNHLY and CDR2 FYNNEI. CDR3 size: 13 residues. The CDR3, as DNA: TGTGCCAGCAGTGACGACCGCCAGGATACGCAGTATTTT. Protein sequence: CASSDDRQDTQYF. The entire variable domain, with the rest obtained from reference TRBV2 and TRBJ2-3, is as follows: EPEVTQTPSHQVTQMGQEVILRCVPISNHLYFYWYRQILGQKVEFLVSFYNNEISEKSEIFDDQFSVERPDGSNFTLKIRSTKLEDSAMYFCASSDDRQDTQYFGPGTRLTVL.

This clone was observed once. V and J are TRBV5-1 and TRBJ2-5; either TRBD1 or TRBD2 may fit D (5 bases each). Trimming removed 0 bases at V and 4 bases at J, with 10 bases between. The germline CDR1 and CDR2 sequences are SGHRS and YFSETQ. The CDR3 spans 14 residues. This CDR3 reads CASSLDPGPETQYF. The CDR3 DNA sequence: TGCGCCAGCAGCTTGGATCCGGGACCAGAGACCCAGTACTTC.

J is TRBJ2-7 and V is TRBV5-1; D unclear. Germline CDR1 and CDR2: SGHRS and YFSETQ. V lost 0 bases to trimming and J lost 0 bases, with 10 bases between them. CDR3 size: 15 residues. CDR3: CASSLEPAHSYEQYF. DNA of the CDR3: TGCGCCAGCAGCTTGGAACCAGCCCACTCCTACGAGCAGTACTTC.

The chain recombines TRBV5-1 with TRBJ2-2; D unresolved. Per germline, CDR1 SGHRS and CDR2 YFSETQ. Deletions cut 4 bases from V and 4 bases from J, with 8 bases between. The CDR3 totals 13 residues. The CDR3 DNA reads TGCGCCAGCAGCATAGAAGGCACCGGGGAGCTGTTTTTT. Amino acids: CASSIEGTGELFF.

The J gene is TRBJ2-7, the V gene TRBV13; 8 bases match TRBD1. Germline CDR1 PRHDT, CDR2 FYEKMQ (reference sequence). The CDR3 has 16 amino acids. V was pared by 5 bases and J by 0 bases, with 9 bases of the junction left unmatched. CDR3 DNA sequence: TGTGCCAGCAGCCCCGGACAGGGTGAGTCCTCCTACGAGCAGTACTTC. It codes for CASSPGQGESSYEQYF.

V usage is TRBV28 and J usage is TRBJ2-4; 9 bases agree with TRBD2. Germline-derived CDR1 and CDR2 are MDHEN and SYDVKM. The CDR3 loop spans 15 amino acids. V shed 6 bases, J shed 2 bases, and the junction held 5 bases outside the gene matches. The chain's CDR3 is CASSPSGASKNIQYF. CDR3 in DNA: TGTGCCAGCAGCCCTAGCGGGGCCTCCAAAAACATTCAGTACTTC.

The chain recombines TRBV6-5 with TRBJ2-7, with 8 bases lining up with TRBD2. J gave up 5 bases and V 0 bases, and 9 bases lay outside the gene matches. This CDR3 is built from 16 residues. Looked up from germline, CDR1 is MNHEY and CDR2 is SVGAGI. This CDR3 reads CASSYSFAGGIHEQYF. CDR3 nucleotide sequence: TGTGCCAGCAGTTACTCATTTGCGGGAGGTATCCACGAGCAGTACTTC.

V is TRBV6-1 and J is TRBJ2-7, with D possibly being TRBD2 (5 bases). This CDR3 has 14 amino acids. CDR1 MNHNS and CDR2 SASEGT come from the germline V gene. V was pared by 6 bases and J by 3 bases, with 15 bases between. CDR3 loop: CASSWSGEGYEQYF. CDR3 sequence (DNA): TGTGCCAGCAGCTGGTCCGGGGAAGGCTACGAGCAGTACTTC.

This sequence joins TRBV30 and TRBJ1-2, with D unclear. This CDR3 is built from 13 residues. CDR1 is GTSNPN, CDR2 SVGIG, per germline (reference sequence). Trimming shortened V by 4 bases and J by 1 base, and 10 bases separated the two germline ends. The CDR3 coding sequence is TGTGCCTGGATTACAACCAATAACTATGGCTACACCTTC. Its translation: CAWITTNNYGYTF. The full variable domain, its missing parts supplied by reference TRBV30 and TRBJ1-2, is SQTIHQWPATLVQPVGSPLSLECTVEGTSNPNLYWYRQAAGRGLQLLFYSVGIGQISSEVPQNLSASRPQDRQFILSSKKLLLSDSGFYLCAWITTNNYGYTFGSGTRLTVV.